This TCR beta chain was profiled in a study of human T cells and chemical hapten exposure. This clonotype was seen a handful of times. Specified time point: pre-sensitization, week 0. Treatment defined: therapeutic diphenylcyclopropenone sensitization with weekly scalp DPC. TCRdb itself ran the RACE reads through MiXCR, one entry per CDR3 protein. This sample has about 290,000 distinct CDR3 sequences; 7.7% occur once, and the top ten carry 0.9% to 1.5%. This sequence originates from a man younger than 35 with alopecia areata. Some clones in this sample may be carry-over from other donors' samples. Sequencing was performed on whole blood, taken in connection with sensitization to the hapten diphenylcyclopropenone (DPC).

The CDR3 reads CASSQVLADQTQYF. The CDR3 DNA follows: TGCGCCAGCAGCCAAGTACTAGCGGATCAGACCCAGTACTTC. The chain is built from TRBV4-1 and TRBJ2-5, with 8 bases lining up with TRBD2. With 1 base clipped from V and 6 bases from J, the junction kept 4 bases outside the gene matches. Germline V lookup: CDR1 MGHRA, CDR2 YSYEKL. This CDR3 is 14 amino acids long.